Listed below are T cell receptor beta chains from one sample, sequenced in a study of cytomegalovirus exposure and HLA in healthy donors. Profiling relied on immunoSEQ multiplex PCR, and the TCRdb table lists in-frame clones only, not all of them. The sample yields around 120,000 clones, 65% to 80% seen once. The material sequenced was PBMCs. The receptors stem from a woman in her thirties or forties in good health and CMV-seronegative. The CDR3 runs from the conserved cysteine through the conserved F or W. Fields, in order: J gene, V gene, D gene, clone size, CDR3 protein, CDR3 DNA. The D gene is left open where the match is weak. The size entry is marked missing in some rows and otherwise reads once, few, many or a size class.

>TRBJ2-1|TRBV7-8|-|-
CASSLGQFNEQFF
TGTGCCAGCAGCCTAGGGCAGTTCAATGAGCAGTTCTTC
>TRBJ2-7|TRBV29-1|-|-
CSAIDAYEQYF
TGCAGCGCCATAGATGCCTACGAGCAGTACTTC
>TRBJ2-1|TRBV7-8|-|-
CASSLKPAGNSYNEQFF
TGTGCCAGCAGCTTAAAGCCCGCAGGTAACTCCTACAATGAGCAGTTCTTC
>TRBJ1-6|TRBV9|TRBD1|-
CASNQGGLSSPLHF
TGTGCCAGCAACCAGGGGGGTTTGAGTTCACCCCTCCACTTT
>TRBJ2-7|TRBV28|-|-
CASSFFPRSFRQFYEQYF
TGTGCCAGCAGTTTCTTCCCCAGGTCCTTCCGCCAATTCTACGAGCAGTACTTC
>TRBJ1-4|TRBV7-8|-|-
CASSGQGSEKLFF
TGTGCCAGCAGCGGCCAGGGAAGTGAAAAACTGTTTTTT
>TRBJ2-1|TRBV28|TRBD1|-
CASSPYRQGVPSNEQFF
TGTGCCAGCAGTCCATACAGACAGGGGGTCCCTTCAAATGAGCAGTTCTTC
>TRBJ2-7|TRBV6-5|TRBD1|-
CASSSQGASYEQYF
TGTGCCAGCAGTTCGCAGGGGGCCTCCTACGAGCAGTACTTC
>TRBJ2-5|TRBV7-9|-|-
CASSQVQGETQYF
TGTGCCAGCAGCCAGGTCCAGGGAGAGACCCAGTACTTC
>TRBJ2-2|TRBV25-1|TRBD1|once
CASSVQGDTGELFF
TGTGCCAGCAGTGTGCAGGGGGACACCGGGGAGCTGTTTTTT
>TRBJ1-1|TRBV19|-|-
CASSIVGDTNTEAFF
TGTGCCAGTAGTATAGTCGGGGATACCAACACTGAAGCTTTCTTT
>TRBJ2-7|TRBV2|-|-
CASSGALPGATF
TGTGCCAGCAGTGGGGCGCTACCGGGAGCGACCTTC
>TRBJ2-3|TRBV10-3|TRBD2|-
CAILAGVPSTDTQYF
TGTGCCATCCTAGCGGGAGTGCCCAGCACAGATACGCAGTATTTT
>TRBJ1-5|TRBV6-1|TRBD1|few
CASRGQPINQPQHF
TGTGCCAGCAGGGGACAGCCGATCAATCAGCCCCAGCATTTT
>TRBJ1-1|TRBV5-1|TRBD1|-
CASSPPGTGGTEAFF
TGCGCCAGCAGCCCGCCCGGGACAGGGGGTACTGAAGCTTTCTTT
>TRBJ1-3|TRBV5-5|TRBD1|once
CASSFRTGEGNTIYF
TGTGCCAGCAGCTTTCGGACAGGGGAAGGAAACACCATATATTTT
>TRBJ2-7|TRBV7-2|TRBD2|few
CASSPLAGGPYEQYF
TGTGCCAGCAGTCCGCTAGCGGGGGGCCCTTACGAGCAGTACTTC
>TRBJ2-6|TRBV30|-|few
CARGSGANVLTF
TGTGCCCGGGGGAGCGGGGCCAACGTCCTGACTTTC
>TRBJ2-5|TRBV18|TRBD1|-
CASSPGTGGPTNPETQYF
TGTGCCAGCTCACCGGGGACAGGGGGCCCGACGAACCCAGAGACCCAGTACTTC
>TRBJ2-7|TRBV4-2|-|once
CASSKGGLAGSEQYF
TGTGCCAGCAGCAAAGGAGGGCTAGCTGGTTCCGAGCAGTACTTC
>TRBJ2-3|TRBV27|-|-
CASSLSGGTTDTQYF
TGTGCCAGCAGTTTATCCGGCGGGACCACAGATACGCAGTATTTT
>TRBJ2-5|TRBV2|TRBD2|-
CASNPWGGVGEETQYF
TGTGCCAGCAACCCTTGGGGGGGGGTTGGGGAAGAGACCCAGTACTTC
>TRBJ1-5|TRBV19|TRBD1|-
CASSIGTGNQPQHF
TGTGCCAGTAGTATCGGGACAGGCAATCAGCCCCAGCATTTT
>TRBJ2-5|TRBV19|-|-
CASSIGDSQETQYF
TGTGCCAGTAGTATTGGTGACAGTCAAGAGACCCAGTACTTC
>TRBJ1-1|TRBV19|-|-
CASSIPFGGTEAFF
TGTGCCAGTAGTATCCCCTTTGGGGGGACTGAAGCTTTCTTT
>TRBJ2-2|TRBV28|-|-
CASSLSGNTGELFF
TGTGCCAGCAGTTTATCGGGGAACACCGGGGAGCTGTTTTTT
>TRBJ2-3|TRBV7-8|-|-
CASSPSYWESRTDTQYF
TGTGCCAGCAGCCCTAGTTATTGGGAGTCGCGGACAGATACGCAGTATTTT
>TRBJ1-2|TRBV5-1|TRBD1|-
CASSLNGGGDYGYTF
TGCGCCAGCAGCTTGAATGGAGGGGGCGACTATGGCTACACCTTC
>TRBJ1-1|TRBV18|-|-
CASSPSGVNTEAFF
TGTGCCAGCTCACCATCAGGGGTGAACACTGAAGCTTTCTTT
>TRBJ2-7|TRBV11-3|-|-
CASSSSRDFPAQQYF
TGTGCCAGCAGCTCCTCCCGGGACTTTCCGGCTCAGCAGTACTTC
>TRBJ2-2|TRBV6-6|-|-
CASTLGGPNTGELFF
TGTGCCAGCACCCTCGGCGGTCCGAACACCGGGGAGCTGTTTTTT
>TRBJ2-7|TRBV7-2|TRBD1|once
CASSLTGVGREQYF
TGTGCCAGCAGCCTGACAGGGGTGGGGCGCGAGCAGTACTTC
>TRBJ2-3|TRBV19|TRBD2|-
CASSVLAGFPDTQYF
TGTGCCAGTAGTGTACTAGCGGGCTTCCCAGATACGCAGTATTTT
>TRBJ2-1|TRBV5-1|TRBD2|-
CASRSGGAYNEQFF
TGCGCCAGCAGGAGCGGGGGGGCCTACAATGAGCAGTTCTTC
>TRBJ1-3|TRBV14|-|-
CASSPLPGAGNTIYF
TGTGCCAGCAGCCCTCTTCCGGGGGCTGGAAACACCATATATTTT
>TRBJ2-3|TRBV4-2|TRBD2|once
CASSQLRGGPDTQYF
TGTGCCAGCAGCCAGCTACGGGGGGGGCCAGATACGCAGTATTTT
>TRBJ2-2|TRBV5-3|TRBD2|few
CARSSALPTSYSGRGNTGELFF
TGTGCCAGAAGCTCCGCCCTCCCGACTAGCTATAGCGGGAGGGGGAACACCGGGGAGCTGTTTTTT
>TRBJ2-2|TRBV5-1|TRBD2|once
CASSLGGLSLDTGELFF
TGCGCCAGCAGCTTGGGGGGACTATCCTTGGACACCGGGGAGCTGTTTTTT
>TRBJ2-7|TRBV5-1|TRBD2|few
CASSGAGATHEQYF
TGCGCCAGCAGCGGAGCGGGAGCAACCCACGAGCAGTACTTC
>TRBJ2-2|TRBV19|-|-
CASSIAVSTGELFF
TGTGCCAGTAGTATAGCAGTTTCCACCGGGGAGCTGTTTTTT
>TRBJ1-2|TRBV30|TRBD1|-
CAWSGTGYLNGYTF
TGTGCCTGGAGTGGGACAGGGTACTTGAATGGCTACACCTTC
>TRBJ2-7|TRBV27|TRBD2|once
CASKLAGGAYEQYF
TGTGCCAGCAAACTAGCGGGGGGAGCCTACGAGCAGTACTTC
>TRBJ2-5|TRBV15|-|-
CATSRDREGGETQYF
TGTGCCACCAGCAGAGATCGAGAGGGGGGGGAGACCCAGTACTTC
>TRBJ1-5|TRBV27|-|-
CASSFVYQPQHF
TGTGCCAGCAGTTTTGTCTATCAGCCCCAGCATTTT
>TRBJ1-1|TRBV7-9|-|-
CASSLGGGTEAFF
TGTGCCAGCAGCTTGGGGGGAGGCACTGAAGCTTTCTTT
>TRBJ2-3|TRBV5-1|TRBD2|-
CASSDGLAGFTDTQYF
TGCGCCAGCAGCGACGGACTAGCGGGGTTCACAGATACGCAGTATTTT
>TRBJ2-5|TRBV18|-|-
CASSPTGGGETQYF
TGTGCCAGCTCACCGACCGGGGGTGGAGAGACCCAGTACTTC
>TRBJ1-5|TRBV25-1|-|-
CASRGETANQPQHF
TGTGCCAGCAGAGGAGAGACAGCTAATCAGCCCCAGCATTTT
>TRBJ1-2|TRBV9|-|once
CASSGARGERGYTF
TGTGCCAGCAGTGGGGCCAGGGGAGAAAGGGGCTACACCTTC
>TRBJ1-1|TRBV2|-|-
CASSVVGLPSLGEAFF
TGTGCCAGCAGTGTGGTGGGCCTCCCTTCACTCGGTGAAGCTTTCTTT
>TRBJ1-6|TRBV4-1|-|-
CASSQEGHYNSPLHF
TGCGCCAGCAGCCAAGAGGGACACTATAATTCACCCCTCCACTTT
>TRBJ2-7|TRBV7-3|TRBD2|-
CASNEGGPNYEQYF
TGTGCCAGCAATGAGGGAGGGCCGAACTACGAGCAGTACTTC
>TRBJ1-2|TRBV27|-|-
CASSPTYPAGYTF
TGTGCCAGCAGTCCGACATACCCGGCGGGCTACACCTTC
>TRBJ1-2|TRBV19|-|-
CASSPEGMRGYTF
TGTGCCAGTAGTCCCGAAGGAATGAGGGGCTACACCTTC
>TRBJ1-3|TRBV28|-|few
CASSPQGRSGNTIYF
TGTGCCAGCAGTCCACAGGGACGCTCTGGAAACACCATATATTTT
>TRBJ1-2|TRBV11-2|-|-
CASSSHRYGYTF
TGTGCCAGCAGCTCCCACCGGTACGGCTACACCTTC
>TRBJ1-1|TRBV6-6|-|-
CASSPEYTEAFF
TGTGCCAGCAGCCCAGAATACACTGAAGCTTTCTTT